The 19 T cell receptor beta chains listed next were all sequenced from one sample in a study of T cell repertoires in cytomegalovirus infection (dated by TCRdb to 2018 to 2020). The sequencer was an Illumina HiSeq 1500. Using fastp trimming at Q25 and MiXCR clonotype assembly, TCRdb reanalyzed the public sequencing data and kept in-frame beta chains. Each CDR3 protein gets just one entry, which takes the most common genes and DNA from the rows behind it. This sample has roughly 920,000 distinct CDR3 sequences in its table, and approximately 32% of those were observed once. 13% of the sample belongs to the ten largest clones. Their recognized antigens are unknown. Read against the paper, the sample's treatment or condition label means: in vitro stimulation with specific CMV peptide epitopes to enrich CMV-specific T cells. Source: cultured CD8+ T cells from PBMCs, taken from culture after CMV antigen stimulation. These receptors came from a human donor in good health (CMV status not recorded). Some clones in this sample may be carry-over from other donors' samples.

This clonotype was counted at least ten times. V is TRBV7-2 and J is TRBJ1-1; D is unresolved. V was clipped by 2 bases and J by 12 bases, with 13 bases between them. This CDR3 is 12 amino acids long. Per germline, CDR1 SGHTA and CDR2 FQGNSA. The CDR3 region is CASSLNSPRTFF. CDR3 sequence (DNA): TGTGCCAGCAGCTTAAACTCCCCCAGAACTTTCTTT.

This clonotype was seen many times. The chain joins TRBV7-8 to TRBJ2-1, with 9 bases fitting TRBD2. Germline CDR1 SGHVS, CDR2 FQNEAQ. The CDR3 is 15 residues long. V dropped 5 bases and J dropped 8; count of bases not matched to a gene: 10. The CDR3 protein is CASSVLAGSGDEQFF. The CDR3 nucleotides are TGTGCCAGCAGCGTGCTAGCGGGGTCGGGGGATGAGCAGTTCTTC. Looking up the rest from reference TRBV7-8 and TRBJ2-1 gives the full variable domain: GAGVSQSPRYKVAKRGQDVALRCDPISGHVSLFWYQQALGQGPEFLTYFQNEAQLDKSGLPSDRFFAERPEGSVSTLKIQRTQQEDSAVYLCASSVLAGSGDEQFFGPGTRLTVL.

The rearrangement uses TRBV4-3 and TRBJ2-1, with D maybe TRBD1 (5 bases). Trimming took 0 bases from V and 0 from J, leaving 15 bases between them. Germline assignment: CDR1 LGHNA and CDR2 YSLEER. CDR3 length: 18 amino acids. The DNA for the CDR3 is TGCGCCAGCAGCCAAGATCGATCCGGACATAGCTCCTACAATGAGCAGTTCTTC. Translated, it gives CASSQDRSGHSSYNEQFF.

There are a few counts of this clonotype. The chain has TRBV25-1 and TRBJ1-6, with 8 bases identical to TRBD1. Trimming took 2 bases from V and 10 from J; bases not matched to a gene: 10. The germline CDR1 and CDR2 sequences are MGHDK and SYGVNS. CDR3 length: 16 amino acids. The CDR3 here is CASSERGRRQGSPLHF. Here the CDR3 DNA reads TGTGCCAGCAGTGAACGGGGCAGGCGACAGGGGTCACCCCTCCACTTT.

This clonotype came up once. The rearrangement links TRBV24-1 to TRBJ2-5, with 11 nucleotides matching TRBD2. Per the germline V gene, CDR1 is KGHDR and CDR2 is SFDVKD. The junction had 6 bases not matched to a gene; V was cut back by 4 bases and J by 0 bases. This CDR3 is built from 17 residues. CDR3 in amino acids: CATSDDRLAGYQETQYF. The DNA of the CDR3 is TGTGCCACCAGTGACGACCGACTAGCGGGGTACCAAGAGACCCAGTACTTC.

The V call is TRBV10-3, the J call TRBJ2-2; D perhaps matches TRBD1 (6 bases). The CDR3 runs 16 residues. Germline CDR1 and CDR2: ENHRY and SYGVKD. V was trimmed by 2 bases and J by 4 bases, leaving 14 bases between them. CDR3 sequence reads: CAISEPDRPGTGELFF. Written as DNA, the CDR3 is TGTGCCATCAGTGAGCCGGACAGACCGGGCACCGGGGAGCTGTTTTTT.

This clonotype was detected many times. The chain couples TRBV12-3 or TRBV12-4 to TRBJ1-2; no clear D gene. CDR3 size: 11 residues. V lost 6 bases and J 3 bases, leaving 5 bases between the germline ends. The CDR3 reads CASSQDYGYTF. The CDR3 region has the DNA TGTGCCAGCAGCCAGGACTATGGCTACACCTTC.

This clonotype turned up a few times. The chain couples TRBV5-1 to TRBJ1-1; TRBD1 aligns across 7 bases. J gave up 5 bases and V 4 bases, and 11 bases lay outside the gene matches. Germline lookup yields CDR1 SGHRS and CDR2 YFSETQ. This CDR3 contains 15 residues. The CDR3 loop reads CASSKGQTGGTEAFF. CDR3 DNA sequence: TGCGCCAGCAGCAAGGGACAGACGGGCGGTACTGAAGCTTTCTTT.

V gene TRBV11-3 combines with J gene TRBJ2-3; D unclear. CDR1 is SGHNT, CDR2 YENEEA, per germline. This CDR3 region has 15 residues. V dropped 2 bases and J dropped 4 bases, with 13 bases sitting between them. The CDR3 DNA reads TGTGCCAGCAGCTTAACGGGTTACTATCCAGATACGCAGTATTTT. Its protein product is CASSLTGYYPDTQYF.

The chain has TRBV24-1 and TRBJ2-3; 11 nucleotides agree with TRBD1. Germline V gene sequence: CDR1 KGHDR, CDR2 SFDVKD. This CDR3 spans 14 amino acids. V gave up 7 bases and J gave up 6 bases; unmatched junction bases: 5. The CDR3 DNA reads TGTGCCACCAGAGGACAGGGGGCTTCGGATACGCAGTATTTT. Protein product: CATRGQGASDTQYF.

This clonotype was seen only a few times. V usage is TRBV28 and J usage is TRBJ2-3; D possibly uses TRBD1 or TRBD2 (5 bases each). V was clipped by 8 bases and J by 6 bases, with 24 bases between them. Germline CDR1 reads MDHEN; CDR2 reads SYDVKM. The CDR3 extends over 16 amino acids. The CDR3 here is CASSFPARGWDDTQYF. The DNA for the CDR3 is TGTGCCAGCTCCTTTCCGGCCCGAGGGTGGGACGATACGCAGTATTTT. Filled out from reference TRBV28 and TRBJ2-3, the complete variable domain reads DVKVTQSSRYLVKRTGEKVFLECVQDMDHENMFWYRQDPGLGLRLIYFSYDVKMKEKGDIPEGYSVSREKKERFSLILESASTNQTSMYLCASSFPARGWDDTQYFGPGTRLTVL.

This clonotype was counted between two and nine times. In DNA, the CDR3 is TGTGCCAGCAGCTTACTGCCGGGGGCGAACACCGGGGAGCTGTTTTTT. Its translation: CASSLLPGANTGELFF. The V call is TRBV7-9, the J call TRBJ2-2, with a tentative D call TRBD2 (6 bases). Trimming shortened V by 2 bases and J by 0 bases, and 10 bases separated the two germline ends. The length of the CDR3 is 16 residues. Germline CDR1 reads SEHNR; CDR2 reads FQNEAQ (reference sequence). Together with reference TRBV7-9 and TRBJ2-2, the CDR3 gives the full variable domain: DTGVSQNPRHKITKRGQNVTFRCDPISEHNRLYWYRQTLGQGPEFLTYFQNEAQLEKSRLLSDRFSAERPKGSFSTLEIQRTEQGDSAMYLCASSLLPGANTGELFFGEGSRLTVL.

CDR3 region: CASSFLLGQAYGYTF. CDR3 bases: TGTGCCAGCAGCTTCTTGTTGGGTCAGGCATATGGCTACACCTTC. The genes are TRBV7-4 and TRBJ1-2; no reliable D call. CDR3 length: 15 amino acids. The germline V gene has CDR1 SGHVT and CDR2 SQSDAQ. Deletions cut 3 bases from V and 5 bases from J, with 16 bases between. Based on the CDR3 plus reference TRBV7-4 and TRBJ1-2, the full variable domain is GAGVSQSPRYKVAKRGRDVALRCDSISGHVTLYWYRQTLGQGSEVLTYSQSDAQRDKSGRPSGRFSAERPERSVSTLKIQRTEQGDSAVYLCASSFLLGQAYGYTFGSGTRLTVV.

The chain couples TRBV6-6 to TRBJ1-2; D perhaps matches TRBD1 (6 bases). The CDR3 covers 13 residues. Trimming left V 6 bases short and J 7 bases short, with 15 bases between. The V gene's germline CDR1 is MNHNY and CDR2 SVGAGI (reference sequence). The CDR3 region is CASSLPGASGYTF. CDR3 bases: TGTGCCAGCAGCCTCCCAGGGGCGTCTGGCTACACCTTC.

The table lists this clonotype with many counts. The chain joins TRBV7-2 to TRBJ2-3; TRBD1 agrees at 7 bases. The CDR3 extends over 15 amino acids. The V gene end was trimmed by 3 bases and the J gene end by 2 bases; junction bases not matched to a gene: 5. In germline, CDR1 is SGHTA, CDR2 FQGNSA. The CDR3 DNA sequence: TGTGCCAGCAGCTTCACAGGGGACCTCACAGATACGCAGTATTTT. This sequence encodes CASSFTGDLTDTQYF.

The V and J genes are TRBV6-2 or TRBV6-3 and TRBJ2-3; 8 nucleotides align to TRBD1. The CDR3 runs 18 residues. Germline V gene lookup returns CDR1 MNHEY and CDR2 SVGEGT. V was clipped by 9 bases and J by 1 base; unmatched bases: 18. The CDR3 sequence is CARGTGAFGVEGTDTQYF. The CDR3 coding sequence is TGTGCCAGGGGGACAGGCGCTTTCGGAGTAGAGGGCACAGATACGCAGTATTTT.

This clonotype was observed a handful of times. The chain recombines TRBV6-1 with TRBJ1-2; 9 nucleotides line up with TRBD1. The germline gives CDR1 MNHNS, CDR2 SASEGT. The CDR3 is 14 residues long. V dropped 5 bases and J dropped 3; count of bases not matched to a gene: 4. The DNA for the CDR3 is TGTGCCAGCAGTACCCGGGACAGGGACTATGGCTACACCTTC. This translates into CASSTRDRDYGYTF.

CDR3 loop: CASSQPGVMNTEAFF. In DNA, the CDR3 is TGTGCCAGCAGCCAACCGGGAGTCATGAACACTGAAGCTTTCTTT. The chain recombines TRBV14 with TRBJ1-1; D ambiguous. The CDR3 covers 15 residues. Trimming stripped 2 bases from V and 0 bases from J, with 10 bases between. Germline V gene lookup returns CDR1 SGHDN and CDR2 FVKESK.

This clonotype has more than one count but fewer than ten. The chain links TRBV7-9 to TRBJ1-1, with D unresolved. This CDR3 is 14 amino acids long. V lost 2 bases, J lost 5 bases, and 12 bases lay in between. CDR1 and CDR2 from the germline V gene are SEHNR and FQNEAQ (reference sequence). In nucleotides, the CDR3 is TGTGCCAGCAGCTTATATGGGAAAGGGACTGAAGCTTTCTTT. Protein: CASSLYGKGTEAFF.